The clone carrying this T cell receptor (beta chain) came up a few times. This entry is derived from a study of regulatory T cells in long-lasting Graves disease. The overall study: Persistence in Graves' disease denoted antithyroid drug use beyond 5 years alongside positive TSH receptor antibodies.

In building TCR beta libraries, iRepertoire HTBI primers were used together with Arm-PCR of CDR3 regions. In TCRdb, the multiplex PCR reads were re-called with MiXCR into one record per CDR3 protein. The repertoire consists of a few hundred thousand distinct CDR3 sequences, with over 20% occurring once and the leading ten covering roughly an eighth. The time point was: persistent/refractory GD, antithyroid drugs over 5 years with positive TRAb. PBMC RNA served as the TCR library source. This CDR3 region has 15 residues. Trimming at V came to 4 bases and at J to 0 bases, leaving 6 bases not matched to a gene. CDR1 and CDR2 from the germline V gene are SEHNR and FQNEAQ (reference sequence).

The gene calls are TRBV7-9 and TRBJ2-7, with TRBD2 matching 7 bases. Sequenced here: peripheral blood mononuclear cells (PBMCs), sampled when the disease was refractory, from a patient treated with antithyroid drugs. The TCR was taken from a female donor with Graves disease. The CDR3 DNA follows: TGTGCCAGCAGCTGGGCAGCGGGGAGCTCCTACGAGCAGTACTTC. This encodes CASSWAAGSSYEQYF.